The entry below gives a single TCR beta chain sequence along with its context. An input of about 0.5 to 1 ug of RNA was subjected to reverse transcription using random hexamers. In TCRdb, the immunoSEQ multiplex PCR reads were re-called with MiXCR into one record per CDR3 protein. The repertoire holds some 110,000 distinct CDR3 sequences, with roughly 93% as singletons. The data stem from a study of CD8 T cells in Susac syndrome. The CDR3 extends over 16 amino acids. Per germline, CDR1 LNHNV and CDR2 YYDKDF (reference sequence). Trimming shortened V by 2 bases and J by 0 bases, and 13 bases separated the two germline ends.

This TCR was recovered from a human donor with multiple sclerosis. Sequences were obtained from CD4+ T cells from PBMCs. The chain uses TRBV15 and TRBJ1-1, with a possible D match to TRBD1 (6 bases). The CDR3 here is CATSRWGDTLNTEAFF. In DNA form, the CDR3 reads TGTGCCACCAGCAGATGGGGGGACACCTTGAACACTGAAGCTTTCTTT.